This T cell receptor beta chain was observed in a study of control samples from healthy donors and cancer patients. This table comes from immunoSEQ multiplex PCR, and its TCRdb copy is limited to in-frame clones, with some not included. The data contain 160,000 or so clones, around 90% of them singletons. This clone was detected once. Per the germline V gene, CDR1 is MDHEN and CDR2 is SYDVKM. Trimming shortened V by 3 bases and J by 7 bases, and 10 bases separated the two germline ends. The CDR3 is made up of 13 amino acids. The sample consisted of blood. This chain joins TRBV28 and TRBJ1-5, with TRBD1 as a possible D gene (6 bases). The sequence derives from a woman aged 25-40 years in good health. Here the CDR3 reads CASSFAGDQPQHF. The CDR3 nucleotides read TGTGCCAGCAGTTTTGCAGGGGACCAGCCCCAGCATTTT. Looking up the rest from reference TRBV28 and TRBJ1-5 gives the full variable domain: DVKVTQSSRYLVKRTGEKVFLECVQDMDHENMFWYRQDPGLGLRLIYFSYDVKMKEKGDIPEGYSVSREKKERFSLILESASTNQTSMYLCASSFAGDQPQHFGDGTRLSIL.